These T cell receptor beta chains were read from a single sample in a study of identifying expanded T cells in peripheral blood. Libraries were prepared by immunoSEQ multiplex PCR; TCRdb keeps only in-frame clonotypes and omits some of them. This sample carries about 97,000 clones, 87% of them seen once, and the ten largest clones take about 18%. The sample taken for sequencing was blood. The receptors come from a person aged 18-70 years in good health. The conserved cysteine and the conserved F or W are not part of the CDR3 here. The D gene is left open where the match is weak.

V gene: TRBV6-5; CDR3 length: 13; D gene: TRBD1; J gene: TRBJ1-1; CDR3 protein: ASSLDRAMNTEAF
V gene: TRBV5-4; CDR3 length: 14; D gene: TRBD1; J gene: TRBJ2-2; CDR3 protein: ASSPRTGAGTGELF
V gene: TRBV10-3; CDR3 length: 10; D gene: .; J gene: TRBJ2-3; CDR3 protein: ATGTSTDTQY
V gene: TRBV11-2; CDR3 length: 10; D gene: .; J gene: TRBJ2-5; CDR3 protein: ASSFVKETQY
V gene: TRBV29-1; CDR3 length: 11; D gene: .; J gene: TRBJ1-1; CDR3 protein: SVRGVLNTEAF
V gene: TRBV6-5; CDR3 length: 13; D gene: .; J gene: TRBJ1-5; CDR3 protein: ASSRTPWANQPQH
V gene: TRBV10-3; CDR3 length: 15; D gene: TRBD1; J gene: TRBJ1-4; CDR3 protein: ATEPKWTGGRQEKLF
V gene: TRBV6-6; CDR3 length: 14; D gene: .; J gene: TRBJ1-1; CDR3 protein: ASSYGLVRQNPEAF
V gene: TRBV27; CDR3 length: 12; D gene: .; J gene: TRBJ1-4; CDR3 protein: ASSSNGWGEKLF
V gene: TRBV6-5; CDR3 length: 13; D gene: TRBD1; J gene: TRBJ1-2; CDR3 protein: ASSLLTGGFYGYT
V gene: TRBV19; CDR3 length: 11; D gene: TRBD1; J gene: TRBJ2-3; CDR3 protein: ASSIGQGYTQY
V gene: TRBV4-1; CDR3 length: 15; D gene: .; J gene: TRBJ2-6; CDR3 protein: ASSRTSDLSGANVLT